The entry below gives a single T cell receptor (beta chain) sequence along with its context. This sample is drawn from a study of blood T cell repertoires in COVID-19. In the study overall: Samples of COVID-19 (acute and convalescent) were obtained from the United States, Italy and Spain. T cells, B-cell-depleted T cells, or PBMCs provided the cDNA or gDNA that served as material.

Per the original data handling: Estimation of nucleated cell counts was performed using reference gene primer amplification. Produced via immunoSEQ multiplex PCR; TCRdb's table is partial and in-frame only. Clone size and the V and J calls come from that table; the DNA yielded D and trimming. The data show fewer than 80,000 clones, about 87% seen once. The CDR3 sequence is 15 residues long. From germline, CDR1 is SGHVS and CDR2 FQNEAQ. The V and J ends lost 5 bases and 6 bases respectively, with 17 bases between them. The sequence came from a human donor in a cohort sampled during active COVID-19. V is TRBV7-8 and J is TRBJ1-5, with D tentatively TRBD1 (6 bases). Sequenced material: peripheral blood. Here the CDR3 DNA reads TGTGCCAGCAGCCAAGGGACACCATCCTTTCAGCCCCAGCATTTT. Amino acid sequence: CASSQGTPSFQPQHF.